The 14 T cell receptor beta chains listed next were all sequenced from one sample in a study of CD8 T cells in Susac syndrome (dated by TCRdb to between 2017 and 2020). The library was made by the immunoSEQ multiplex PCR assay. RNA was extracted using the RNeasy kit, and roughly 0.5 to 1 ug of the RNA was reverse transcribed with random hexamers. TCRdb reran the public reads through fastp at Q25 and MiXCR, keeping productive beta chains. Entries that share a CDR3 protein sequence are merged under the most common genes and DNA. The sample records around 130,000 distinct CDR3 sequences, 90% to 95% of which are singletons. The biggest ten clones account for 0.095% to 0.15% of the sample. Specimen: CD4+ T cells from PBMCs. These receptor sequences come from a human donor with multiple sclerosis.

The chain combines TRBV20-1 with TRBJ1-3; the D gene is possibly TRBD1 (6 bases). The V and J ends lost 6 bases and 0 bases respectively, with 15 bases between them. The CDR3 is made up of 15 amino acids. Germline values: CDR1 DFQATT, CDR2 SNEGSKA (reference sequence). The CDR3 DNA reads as TGCAGTGCCCTCGGGCAGGGGTCCTCTGGAAACACCATATATTTT. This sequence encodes CSALGQGSSGNTIYF.

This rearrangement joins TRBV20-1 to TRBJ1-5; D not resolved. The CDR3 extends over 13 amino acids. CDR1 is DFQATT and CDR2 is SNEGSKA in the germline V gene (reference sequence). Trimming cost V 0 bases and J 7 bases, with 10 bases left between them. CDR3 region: CSARDRGSQPQHF. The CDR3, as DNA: TGCAGTGCTAGAGATCGGGGTTCCCAGCCCCAGCATTTT.

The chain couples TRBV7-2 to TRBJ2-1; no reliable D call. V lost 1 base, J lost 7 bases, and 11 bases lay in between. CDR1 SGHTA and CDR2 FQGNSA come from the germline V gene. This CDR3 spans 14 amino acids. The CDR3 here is CASSLGDPANEQFF. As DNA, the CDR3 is TGTGCCAGCAGCTTAGGAGACCCTGCGAATGAGCAGTTCTTC.

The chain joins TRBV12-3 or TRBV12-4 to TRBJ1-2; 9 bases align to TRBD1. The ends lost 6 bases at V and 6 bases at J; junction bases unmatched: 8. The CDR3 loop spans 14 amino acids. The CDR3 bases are TGTGCCAGCAGCCCGGACAGGGGCGGTAATGGCTACACCTTC. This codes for CASSPDRGGNGYTF.

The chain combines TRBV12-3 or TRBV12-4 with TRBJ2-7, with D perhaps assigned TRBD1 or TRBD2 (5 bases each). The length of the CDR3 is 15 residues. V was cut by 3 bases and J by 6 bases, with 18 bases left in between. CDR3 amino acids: CASSLGSDGASEQYF. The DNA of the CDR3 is TGTGCCAGCAGTTTGGGGTCGGACGGGGCCTCCGAGCAGTACTTC.

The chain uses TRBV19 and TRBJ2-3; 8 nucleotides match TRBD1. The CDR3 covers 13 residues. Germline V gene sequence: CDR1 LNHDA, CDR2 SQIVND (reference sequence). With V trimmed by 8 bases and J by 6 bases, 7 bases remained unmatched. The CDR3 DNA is TGTGCCAGTCGACAGGGGCTTGAGGATACGCAGTATTTT. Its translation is CASRQGLEDTQYF.

CDR3 in amino acids: CSAEGDRNYGYTF. As DNA, the CDR3 is TGCAGTGCAGAAGGGGACCGTAACTATGGCTACACCTTC. This chain links TRBV20-1 with TRBJ1-2, with D perhaps matching TRBD1 (5 bases). Germline V gene lookup returns CDR1 DFQATT and CDR2 SNEGSKA (reference sequence). V lost 6 bases and J 1 base, leaving 12 bases between the germline ends. The CDR3 runs to 13 residues.

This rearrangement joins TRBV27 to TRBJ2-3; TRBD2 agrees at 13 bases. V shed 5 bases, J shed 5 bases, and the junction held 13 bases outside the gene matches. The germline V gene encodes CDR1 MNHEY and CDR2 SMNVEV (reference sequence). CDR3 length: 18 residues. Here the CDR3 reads CASSPLTSGRAREDTQYF. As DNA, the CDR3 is TGTGCCAGCAGTCCTCTCACTAGCGGGAGGGCCCGAGAAGATACGCAGTATTTT.

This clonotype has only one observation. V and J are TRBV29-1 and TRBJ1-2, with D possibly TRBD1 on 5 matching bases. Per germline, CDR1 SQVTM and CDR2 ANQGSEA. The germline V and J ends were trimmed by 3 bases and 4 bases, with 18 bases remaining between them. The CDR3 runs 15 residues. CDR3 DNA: TGCAGCGTTGATTTACGGACGCGGGGGTCCTATGGCTACACCTTC. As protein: CSVDLRTRGSYGYTF.

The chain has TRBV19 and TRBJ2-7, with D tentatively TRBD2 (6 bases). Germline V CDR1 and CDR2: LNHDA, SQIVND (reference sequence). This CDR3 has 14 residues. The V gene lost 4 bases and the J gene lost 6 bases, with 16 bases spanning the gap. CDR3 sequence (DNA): TGTGCCAGTAGTACGACTGATTACGGGGGCGAGCAGTACTTC. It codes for CASSTTDYGGEQYF.

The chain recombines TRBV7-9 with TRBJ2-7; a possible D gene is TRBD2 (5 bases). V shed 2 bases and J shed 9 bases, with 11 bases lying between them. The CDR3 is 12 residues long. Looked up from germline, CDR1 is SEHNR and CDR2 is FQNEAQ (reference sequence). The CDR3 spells CASSLSTGGQYF. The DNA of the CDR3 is TGTGCCAGCAGCTTAAGTACCGGAGGGCAGTACTTC.

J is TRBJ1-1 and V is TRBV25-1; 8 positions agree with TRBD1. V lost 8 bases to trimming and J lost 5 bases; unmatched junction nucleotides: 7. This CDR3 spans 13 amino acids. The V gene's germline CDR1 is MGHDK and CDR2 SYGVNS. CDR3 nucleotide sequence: TGTGCCAGCCAGACAGGGGTGGGGACTGAAGCTTTCTTT. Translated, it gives CASQTGVGTEAFF. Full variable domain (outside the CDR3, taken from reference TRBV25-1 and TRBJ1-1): EADIYQTPRYLVIGTGKKITLECSQTMGHDKMYWYQQDPGMELHLIHYSYGVNSTEKGDLSSESTVSRIRTEHFPLTLESARPSHTSQYLCASQTGVGTEAFFGQGTRLTVV.

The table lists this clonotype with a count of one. This CDR3 is CASSSPMGTRIEAFF. The CDR3, as DNA: TGTGCCAGCAGCTCCCCGATGGGGACAAGAATTGAAGCTTTCTTT. The chain employs TRBV5-6 and TRBJ1-1, with D tentatively TRBD1 (6 bases). This CDR3 is built from 15 residues. V was pared by 3 bases and J by 7 bases, with 19 bases between. The V gene's germline CDR1 is SGHDT and CDR2 YYEEEE.

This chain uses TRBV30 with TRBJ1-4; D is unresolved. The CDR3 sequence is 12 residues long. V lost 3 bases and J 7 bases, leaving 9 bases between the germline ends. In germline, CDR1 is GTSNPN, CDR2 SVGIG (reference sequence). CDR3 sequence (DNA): TGTGCCTGGAGGCGGCCCCCTGAAAAACTGTTTTTT. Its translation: CAWRRPPEKLFF.